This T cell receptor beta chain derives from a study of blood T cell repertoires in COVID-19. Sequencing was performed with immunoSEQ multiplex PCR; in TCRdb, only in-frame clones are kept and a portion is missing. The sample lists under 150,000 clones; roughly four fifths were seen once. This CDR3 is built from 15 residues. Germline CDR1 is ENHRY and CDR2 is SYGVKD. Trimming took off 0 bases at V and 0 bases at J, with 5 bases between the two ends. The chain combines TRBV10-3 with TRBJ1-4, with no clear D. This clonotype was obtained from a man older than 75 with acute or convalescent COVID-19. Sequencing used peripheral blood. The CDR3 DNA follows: TGTGCCATCAGTGAGTCGAGGGCAACTAATGAAAAACTGTTTTTT. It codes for CAISESRATNEKLFF.